These T cell receptor beta chains were read from a single sample in a study of PD-1 blockade in mismatch repair-deficient tumors. TCRdb keeps only in-frame clones here, not all; method: immunoSEQ multiplex PCR. The data hold roughly 130,000 clones, with roughly 90% observed a single time. The input for sequencing was peripheral blood, taken roughly 67 weeks after starting pembrolizumab. All receptors come from an adult with mismatch repair-deficient cancer. Both conserved end residues are part of each CDR3. D genes are given only for firm matches.

.	TRBV5-1	TRBJ2-7	CASSLGPRRSSYEQYF	TGCGCCAGCAGCTTGGGACCCCGGAGGAGCTCCTACGAGCAGTACTTC
.	TRBV4-1	TRBJ1-5	CASSQAAQGSQPQHF	TGCGCCAGCAGCCAAGCGGCACAGGGAAGTCAGCCCCAGCATTTT
.	TRBV15	TRBJ2-1	CATSRDRITYNEQFF	TGTGCCACCAGCAGAGACCGTATCACCTACAATGAGCAGTTCTTC
.	TRBV30	TRBJ2-3	CAWSVGQYMDTQYF	TGTGCCTGGAGTGTTGGGCAGTATATGGATACGCAGTATTTT
TRBD1	TRBV2	TRBJ2-5	CASRATGLETQYF	TGTGCCAGCAGGGCGACAGGGTTGGAGACCCAGTACTTC
.	TRBV4-3	TRBJ1-4	CASSQPSYSVRGEKLFF	TGCGCCAGCAGCCAACCATCGTACAGTGTGCGGGGTGAAAAACTGTTTTTT
.	TRBV14	TRBJ2-5	CASSPDGQTILETQYF	TGTGCCAGCAGCCCTGACGGGCAGACCATTCTGGAGACCCAGTACTTC
.	TRBV19	TRBJ2-1	CASSISWSSYNEQFF	TGTGCCAGTAGTATCAGTTGGAGCTCCTACAATGAGCAGTTCTTC
.	TRBV18	TRBJ2-5	CASTRTAEETQYF	TGTGCCAGCACAAGGACGGCCGAAGAGACCCAGTACTTC
.	TRBV19	TRBJ1-1	CASIGPEAFF	TGTGCCAGTATAGGGCCTGAAGCTTTCTTT
TRBD2	TRBV5-6	TRBJ2-7	CASSAVTSGAPGEQYF	TGTGCCAGCAGCGCCGTGACTAGCGGAGCCCCAGGAGAGCAGTACTTC
.	TRBV5-6	TRBJ1-5	CASSLTGHQPQHF	TGTGCCAGCAGCTTAACCGGACATCAGCCCCAGCATTTT
.	TRBV9	TRBJ2-5	CASSSGGGLQETQYF	TGTGCCAGCAGCTCTGGGGGGGGCCTACAAGAGACCCAGTACTTC
.	TRBV7-2	TRBJ1-1	CASSGEGGETEAFF	TGTGCCAGCAGCGGAGAAGGGGGGGAGACTGAAGCTTTCTTT
TRBD2	TRBV11-3	TRBJ2-1	CASSPGTSGTYNEQFF	TGTGCCAGCAGCCCCGGGACTAGTGGGACCTACAATGAGCAGTTCTTC
.	TRBV4-2	TRBJ2-7	CASSQDPTGRDEQYF	TGTGCCAGCAGCCAAGACCCCACAGGGAGGGACGAGCAGTACTTC
.	TRBV7-8	TRBJ2-1	CASSLRSDEGRGQFF	TGTGCCAGCAGCTTACGAAGCGACGAGGGCCGGGGGCAGTTCTTC
.	TRBV27	TRBJ2-1	CASSIHNEQFF	TGTGCCAGCAGTATACACAATGAGCAGTTCTTC